The clone carrying this T cell receptor beta chain came up once. As yet, its antigen is unknown. V was trimmed by 1 base and J by 2 bases, leaving 11 bases between them. Germline lookup yields CDR1 SGHNT and CDR2 YYREEE (reference sequence). The CDR3 covers 15 residues. This entry belongs to a study of shared clonotypes between healthy human individuals. Across the study: A donor's plate count was three for CD4 naive and three for CD4 memory; CD8 naive had two and CD8 memory one. Findings and caveats of the study: In the sorted subsets, rarefaction showed sequencing was incomplete despite large depth. Memory subsets generally showed lower estimated richness than naive subsets.

Every one of the donors was a Caucasian adult that lived in Nashville, Tennessee. The table came from immunoSEQ multiplex PCR; TCRdb's copy has only in-frame clones and leaves some out. The sample has approximately 1,000,000 clones, roughly 80% seen once; the top ten hold about 0.94%. The specimen was memory CD4+ T cells from PBMCs. Regarding subset: CD45RA-negative fraction. The chain links TRBV5-4 to TRBJ2-3; D is perhaps TRBD1 (5 bases). The sequence came from a man aged 18-30 years in good health. Some clones in this sample may be carry-over from other donors' samples. The CDR3 sequence: CASSLRQFYTDTQYF. CDR3 in DNA: TGTGCCAGCAGCTTGAGACAGTTCTACACAGATACGCAGTATTTT.